The following is a T cell receptor (beta chain) sequence with its context. The antigen remains undetermined. The identical CDR3 is also encoded by other nucleotide sequences in the sample. This specimen belongs to a study of cytomegalovirus exposure and HLA in healthy donors. Study observations and caveats: Further analysis was carried out later, and it showed several of the most significant clusters appearing linked to common viral pathogens.

Trimming left V 4 bases short and J 9 bases short, with 9 bases between. Per germline, CDR1 MNHNY and CDR2 SVGAGI (reference sequence). The CDR3 totals 11 residues. PCR used 60 Vbeta primers and 13 Jbeta primers. Profiled with immunoSEQ multiplex PCR; TCRdb holds only in-frame clones, not every one. The table includes about 130,000 clones, about 85% detected once. The origin of this receptor is a man aged 18 to 30 in good health and CMV-seropositive. This rearrangement joins TRBV6-6 to TRBJ2-5; tentative D call: TRBD2 (6 bases). Sequencing was carried out using PBMCs. CDR3 in amino acids: CASSSGGAQYF. CDR3 bases: TGTGCCAGCAGTTCAGGAGGGGCCCAGTACTTC.